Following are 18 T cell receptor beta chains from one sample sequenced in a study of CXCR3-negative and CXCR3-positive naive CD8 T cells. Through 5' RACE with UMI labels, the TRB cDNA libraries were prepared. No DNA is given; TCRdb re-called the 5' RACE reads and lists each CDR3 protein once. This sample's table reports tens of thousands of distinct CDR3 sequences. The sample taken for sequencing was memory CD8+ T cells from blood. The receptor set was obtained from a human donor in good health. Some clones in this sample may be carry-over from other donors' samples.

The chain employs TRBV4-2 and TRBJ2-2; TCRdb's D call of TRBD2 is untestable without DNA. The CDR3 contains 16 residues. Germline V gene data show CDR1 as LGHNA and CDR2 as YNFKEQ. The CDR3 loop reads CASSPPASGSTGELFF.

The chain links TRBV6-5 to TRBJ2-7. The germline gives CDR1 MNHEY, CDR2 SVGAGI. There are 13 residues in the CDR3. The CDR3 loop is CASSYSDQYEQYF.

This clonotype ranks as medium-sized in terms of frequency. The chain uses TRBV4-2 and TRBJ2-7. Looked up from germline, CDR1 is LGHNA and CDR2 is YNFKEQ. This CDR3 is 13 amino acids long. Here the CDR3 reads CASSQERFYEQYF.

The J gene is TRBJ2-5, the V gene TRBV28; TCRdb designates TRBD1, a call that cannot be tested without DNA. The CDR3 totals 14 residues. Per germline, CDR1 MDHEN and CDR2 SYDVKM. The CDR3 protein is CASSPLPGRETQYF. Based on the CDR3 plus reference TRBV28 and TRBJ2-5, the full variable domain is DVKVTQSSRYLVKRTGEKVFLECVQDMDHENMFWYRQDPGLGLRLIYFSYDVKMKEKGDIPEGYSVSREKKERFSLILESASTNQTSMYLCASSPLPGRETQYFGPGTRLLVL.

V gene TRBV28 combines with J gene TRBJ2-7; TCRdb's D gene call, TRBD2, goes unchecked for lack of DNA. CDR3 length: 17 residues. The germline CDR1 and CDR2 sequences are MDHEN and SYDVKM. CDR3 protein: CASSFLASGGHSYEQYF.

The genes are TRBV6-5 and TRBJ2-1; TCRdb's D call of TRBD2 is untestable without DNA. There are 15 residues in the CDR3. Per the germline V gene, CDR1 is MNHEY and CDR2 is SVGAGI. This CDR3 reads CASTAGGGGYNEQFF.

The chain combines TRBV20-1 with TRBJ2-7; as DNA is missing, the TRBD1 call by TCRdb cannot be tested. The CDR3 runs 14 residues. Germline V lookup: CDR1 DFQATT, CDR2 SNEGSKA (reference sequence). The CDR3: CSARVPGQGYEQYF.

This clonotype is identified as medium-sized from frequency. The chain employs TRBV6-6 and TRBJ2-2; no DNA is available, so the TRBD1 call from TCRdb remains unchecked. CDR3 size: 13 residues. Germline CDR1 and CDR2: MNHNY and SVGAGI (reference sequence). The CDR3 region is CASSPSEGRELFF.

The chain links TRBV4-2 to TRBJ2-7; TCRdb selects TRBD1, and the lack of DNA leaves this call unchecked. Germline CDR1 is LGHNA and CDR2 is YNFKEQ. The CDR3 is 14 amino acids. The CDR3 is CASSPPGETYEQYF.

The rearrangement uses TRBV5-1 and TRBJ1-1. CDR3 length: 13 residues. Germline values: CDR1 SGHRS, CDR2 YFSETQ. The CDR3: CASSLAGYTEAFF.

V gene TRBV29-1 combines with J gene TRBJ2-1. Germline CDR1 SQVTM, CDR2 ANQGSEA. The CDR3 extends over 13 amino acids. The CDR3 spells CSVVRHSNNEQFF.

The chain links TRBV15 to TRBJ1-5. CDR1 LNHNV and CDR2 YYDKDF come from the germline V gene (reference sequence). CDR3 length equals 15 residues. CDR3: CATSREGYSNQPQHF.

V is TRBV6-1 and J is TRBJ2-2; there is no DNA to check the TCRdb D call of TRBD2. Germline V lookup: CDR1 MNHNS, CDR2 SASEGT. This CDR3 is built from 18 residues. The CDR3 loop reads CASSDGTSGSRDTGELFF.

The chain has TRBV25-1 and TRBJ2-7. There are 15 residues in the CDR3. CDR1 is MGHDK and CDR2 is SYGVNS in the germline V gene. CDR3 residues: CASSEYFSDGYEQYF.

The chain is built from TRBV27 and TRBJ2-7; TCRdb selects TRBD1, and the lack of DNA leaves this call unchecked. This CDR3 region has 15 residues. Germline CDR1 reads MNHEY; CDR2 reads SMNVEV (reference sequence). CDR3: CASRPTGGVSYEQYF.

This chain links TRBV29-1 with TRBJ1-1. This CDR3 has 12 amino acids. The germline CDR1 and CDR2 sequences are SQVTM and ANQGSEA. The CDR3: CSVVWQITEAFF.

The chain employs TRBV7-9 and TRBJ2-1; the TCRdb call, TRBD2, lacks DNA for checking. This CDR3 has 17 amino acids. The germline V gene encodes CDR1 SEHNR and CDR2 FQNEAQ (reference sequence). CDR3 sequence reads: CASSSTTGLGGYNEQFF.

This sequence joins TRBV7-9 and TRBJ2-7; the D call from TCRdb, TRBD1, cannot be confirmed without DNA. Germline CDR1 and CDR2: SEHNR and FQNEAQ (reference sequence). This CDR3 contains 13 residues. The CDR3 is CASSGRTGYEQYF.